This T cell receptor (beta chain) was sequenced for a study of identifying expanded T cells in peripheral blood. Libraries were prepared by immunoSEQ multiplex PCR; TCRdb keeps only in-frame clonotypes and omits some of them. The repertoire holds about 90,000 clones, with around 85% as singletons. Healthy donors had no documented immune events, such as infections, while sampled. Germline V gives CDR1 MNHEY, CDR2 SMNVEV (reference sequence). Between the trimmed V and J ends, which lost 10 bases and 2 bases, there was a span of 11 bases. The CDR3 runs to 13 residues. This clone was observed a single time. Antigen specificity is unknown. Study-wide findings and caveats: Variance in clone template counts between roughly two-week samples significantly increased with total template count across all healthy donors.

Input material: blood. V usage is TRBV27 and J usage is TRBJ1-4; weak D call: TRBD1 (5 bases). This clonotype originated in a person between 18 and 75 years old in good health. CDR3 region: CATAGLTNEKLFF. CDR3 sequence (DNA): TGTGCCACCGCGGGACTCACTAATGAAAAACTGTTTTTT.